These 15 T cell receptor beta chains came from one sample sequenced in a study of blood T cell repertoires in COVID-19. Data came from immunoSEQ multiplex PCR; TCRdb stores just in-frame clones and leaves some out. The sample contains roughly 450,000 clones, less than 95% of which appear only once. Sequenced sample: PBMCs or T cells enriched from blood (not recorded which). The receptors here all came from a man aged 18 to 29 who had recovered from COVID-19.

This clone was counted a single time. The chain links TRBV11-3 to TRBJ2-5; 10 positions agree with TRBD2. Germline values: CDR1 SGHNT, CDR2 YENEEA. J was trimmed by 2 bases and V by 3 bases; bases with no gene match: 6. The length of the CDR3 is 16 residues. The CDR3 region has the DNA TGTGCCAGCAGCTTGAGACTAGCGGGCTATCAAGAGACCCAGTACTTC. Protein sequence: CASSLRLAGYQETQYF.

This chain joins TRBV12-5 and TRBJ2-2, with a weak D call TRBD1 (6 bases). Trimming pared 6 bases from V and 5 bases from J, leaving 13 bases between. Germline V gene lookup returns CDR1 LGHNT and CDR2 FRNRAP. The CDR3 totals 14 residues. The CDR3 nucleotides are TGTGCTAGTGGGGAACAGGGCTCAACCGGGGAGCTGTTTTTT. This codes for CASGEQGSTGELFF.

The chain couples TRBV27 to TRBJ1-2, with 7 nucleotides matching TRBD1. V gave up 5 bases and J gave up 5 bases; unmatched junction bases: 5. This CDR3 is built from 13 residues. CDR1 is MNHEY, CDR2 SMNVEV, per germline (reference sequence). Here the CDR3 DNA reads TGTGCCAGCAGTCTAGACAGGGATTATGGCTACACCTTC. Protein: CASSLDRDYGYTF.

This chain joins TRBV5-4 and TRBJ2-2; the D gene is possibly TRBD2 (6 bases). Per the germline V gene, CDR1 is SGHNT and CDR2 is YYREEE (reference sequence). With 6 bases removed from V and 3 bases from J, the gap between germline ends came to 21 bases. This CDR3 comprises 17 residues. CDR3 residues: CASKKLGPSEYTGELFF. CDR3 DNA sequence: TGTGCCAGCAAGAAGTTGGGTCCTAGCGAGTACACCGGGGAGCTGTTTTTT.

The chain joins TRBV6-5 to TRBJ1-2; D may be TRBD1 (6 bases). The V end lost 6 bases, the J end lost 4 bases, and 15 bases lay between the germline ends. This CDR3 has 14 residues. The germline gives CDR1 MNHEY, CDR2 SVGAGI. CDR3 bases: TGTGCCAGCAGAAGAGCAACAGGGCTCTATGGCTACACCTTC. This encodes CASRRATGLYGYTF.

V and J are TRBV10-3 and TRBJ2-1, with 8 bases that match TRBD2. The germline CDR1 and CDR2 sequences are ENHRY and SYGVKD. V shed 4 bases and J 3 bases; nucleotides not matched to a gene: 5. The CDR3 contains 15 residues. CDR3 protein: CAISGNSGNYNEQFF. CDR3 nucleotides: TGTGCCATCAGTGGGAATAGCGGGAACTACAATGAGCAGTTCTTC.

CDR3 amino acids: CASSPNTKLLAGEQFF. CDR3 bases: TGTGCCAGCTCACCTAATACGAAGCTGCTAGCTGGTGAGCAGTTCTTC. The chain uses TRBV18 and TRBJ2-1, with D possibly TRBD2 on 5 matching bases. Germline CDR1 is KGHSH and CDR2 is LQKENI. Deletions cut 3 bases from V and 9 bases from J, with 21 bases between. There are 16 residues in the CDR3.

This rearrangement joins TRBV5-5 to TRBJ2-3; 8 bases agree with TRBD2. The CDR3 is 15 amino acids. The J segment lost 2 bases and the V segment lost 4 bases, leaving 6 bases of the junction unmatched. Germline CDR1 and CDR2: SGHKS and YYEKEE (reference sequence). The CDR3 sequence: CASSQTSGNTDTQYF. In DNA, the CDR3 is TGTGCCAGCAGCCAAACTAGCGGAAACACAGATACGCAGTATTTT.

A single count supports this clone. V gene TRBV7-7 combines with J gene TRBJ1-6, with 8 bases fitting TRBD1. Germline V gives CDR1 SSHAT, CDR2 FNYEAQ (reference sequence). J gave up 13 bases and V 1 base, and 3 bases lay outside the gene matches. The CDR3 runs to 13 residues. The DNA of the CDR3 is TGTGCCAGCAGCTTAGACCCAGGGGGCCCCCTCCACTTT. This encodes CASSLDPGGPLHF.

In nucleotides, the CDR3 is TGTGCCAGTAGATATGGGGGCCAGGGTGGCTACACCTTC. It translates to CASRYGGQGGYTF. The chain couples TRBV19 to TRBJ1-2, with D maybe TRBD1 (6 bases). The CDR3 contains 13 residues. Germline V gene sequence: CDR1 LNHDA, CDR2 SQIVND (reference sequence). V lost 6 bases and J lost 7, with 15 bases in between.

This sequence joins TRBV5-1 and TRBJ1-4; TRBD1 matches 9 bases. J gave up 7 bases and V 4 bases, and 5 bases lay outside the gene matches. Germline CDR1 and CDR2: SGHRS and YFSETQ. The CDR3 is 14 amino acids. In nucleotides, the CDR3 is TGCGCCAGCAGCCAGGGACAGGGAAGTGAAAAACTGTTTTTT. Encoded protein: CASSQGQGSEKLFF.

CDR3 sequence (DNA): TGTGCCAGCAGCTCCGACAGGGAGTATGAAAAACTGTTTTTT. Its protein is CASSSDREYEKLFF. V and J are TRBV5-5 and TRBJ1-4; 7 bases are shared with TRBD1. With 3 bases clipped from V and 6 bases from J, the junction kept 5 bases outside the gene matches. The CDR3 is 14 residues long. Per the germline V gene, CDR1 is SGHKS and CDR2 is YYEKEE (reference sequence). The full variable domain, with the rest looked up from reference TRBV5-5 and TRBJ1-4, is DAGVTQSPTHLIKTRGQQVTLRCSPISGHKSVSWYQQVLGQGPQFIFQYYEKEERGRGNFPDRFSARQFPNYSSELNVNALLLGDSALYLCASSSDREYEKLFFGSGTQLSVL.

The J gene is TRBJ1-5, the V gene TRBV19; 9 bases agree with TRBD1. The germline V gene encodes CDR1 LNHDA and CDR2 SQIVND (reference sequence). V was clipped by 7 bases and J by 6 bases; unmatched bases: 7. The CDR3 runs 14 residues. Here the CDR3 DNA reads TGTGCCAGTATCGGGGACAGGGAAGGTCAGCCCCAGCATTTT. This encodes CASIGDREGQPQHF.

The genes are TRBV3-1 (or the pseudogene TRBV3-2) and TRBJ1-6; no firm D call. This CDR3 has 14 residues. Germline CDR1 LGHDT, CDR2 YNNKEL (reference sequence). With 1 base removed from V and 8 bases from J, the gap between germline ends came to 9 bases. The CDR3 loop reads CASSQVLNDSPLHF. The CDR3 nucleotides are TGTGCCAGCAGCCAAGTCCTAAATGATTCACCCCTCCACTTT.

The genes are TRBV6-1 and TRBJ2-7, with D possibly matching TRBD2 (6 bases). Germline values: CDR1 MNHNS, CDR2 SASEGT. The ends were cut back, 2 bases at V and 3 bases at J, with 23 bases in the middle. CDR3 length: 18 residues. This CDR3 is CASSERVFGGLSFYEQYF. As DNA, the CDR3 is TGTGCCAGCAGTGAAAGGGTTTTTGGGGGACTTAGCTTCTACGAGCAGTACTTC.